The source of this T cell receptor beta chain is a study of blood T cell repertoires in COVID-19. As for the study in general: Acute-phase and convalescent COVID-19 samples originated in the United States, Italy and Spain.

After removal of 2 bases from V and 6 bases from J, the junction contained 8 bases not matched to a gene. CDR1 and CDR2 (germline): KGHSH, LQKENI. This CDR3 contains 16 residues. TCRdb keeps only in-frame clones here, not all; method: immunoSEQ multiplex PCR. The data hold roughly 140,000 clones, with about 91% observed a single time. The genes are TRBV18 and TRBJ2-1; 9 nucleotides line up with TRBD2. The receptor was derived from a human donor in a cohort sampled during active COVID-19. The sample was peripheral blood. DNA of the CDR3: TGTGCCAGCTCACCATTTCGCGGGGGGGCGGGCAATGAGCAGTTCTTC. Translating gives CASSPFRGGAGNEQFF.